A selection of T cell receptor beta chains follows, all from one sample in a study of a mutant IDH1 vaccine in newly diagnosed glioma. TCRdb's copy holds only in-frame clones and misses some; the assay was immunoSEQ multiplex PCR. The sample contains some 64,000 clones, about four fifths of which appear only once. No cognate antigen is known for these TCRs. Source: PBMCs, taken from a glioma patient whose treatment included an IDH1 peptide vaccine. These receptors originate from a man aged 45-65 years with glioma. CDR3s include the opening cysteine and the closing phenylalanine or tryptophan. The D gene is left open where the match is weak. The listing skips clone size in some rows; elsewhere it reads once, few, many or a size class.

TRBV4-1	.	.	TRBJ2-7	TGCGCCAGCAGCCAAGATGCGGGGATGGCCTACGAGCAGTACTTC	CASSQDAGMAYEQYF
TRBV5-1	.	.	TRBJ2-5	TGCGCCAGCAGCTTTAACAGCCTTGGAGAGACCCAGTACTTC	CASSFNSLGETQYF
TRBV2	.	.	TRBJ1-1	TGTGCCAGCAGGGGGGGACAGAACACTGAAGCTTTCTTT	CASRGGQNTEAFF
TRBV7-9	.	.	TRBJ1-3	TGTGCCAGCAGCTTTGACCACTCTACTGGAAACACCATATATTTT	CASSFDHSTGNTIYF
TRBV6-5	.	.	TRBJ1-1	TGTGCCAGCAGCTACGGGACTCGGAGACGGGGGACTGAAGCTTTCTTT	CASSYGTRRRGTEAFF
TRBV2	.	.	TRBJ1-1	TGTGCCAGTTTAGGGGTGTTGACTGAAGCTTTCTTT	CASLGVLTEAFF
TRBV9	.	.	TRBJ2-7	TGTGCCAGCAGCGTCCGACTAGGGGGTGGCGAGCAGTACTTC	CASSVRLGGGEQYF
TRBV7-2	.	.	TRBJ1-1	TGTGCCAGCAGCCGGGGGATTACTGAAGCTTTCTTT	CASSRGITEAFF
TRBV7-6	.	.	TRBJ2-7	TGTGCCAGCAGCTTAGGAGGACCCCTGGGGTCCTACGAGCAGTACTTC	CASSLGGPLGSYEQYF
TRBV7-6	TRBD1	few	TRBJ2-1	TGTGCCAGCAGCTTACAACTTACAGGGGGCTACAATGAGCAGTTCTTC	CASSLQLTGGYNEQFF
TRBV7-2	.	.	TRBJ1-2	TGTGCCAGCAGCTCGACGGACAACTATGGCTACACCTTC	CASSSTDNYGYTF
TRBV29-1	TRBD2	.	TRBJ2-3	TGCAGCGTTGCGCGGGAGGCAAATACGCAGTATTTT	CSVAREANTQYF
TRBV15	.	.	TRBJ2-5	TGTGCCACCAGCAGAGATTTTGGGAGTTCGGAGACCCAGTACTTC	CATSRDFGSSETQYF
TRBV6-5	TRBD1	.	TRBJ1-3	TGTGCCAGCAGTTACTCCCCGGGACAGGGAAACACCATATATTTT	CASSYSPGQGNTIYF
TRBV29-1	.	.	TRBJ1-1	TGCAGCGTTGGGGAAGGGAGGACTGAAGCTTTCTTT	CSVGEGRTEAFF
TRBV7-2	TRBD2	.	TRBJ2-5	TGTGCCAGCAGCCCCAAGCGGGAGTGGGAGACCCAGTACTTC	CASSPKREWETQYF
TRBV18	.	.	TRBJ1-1	TGTGCCAGCTCACCATGGCGGTTGGACACTGAAGCTTTCTTT	CASSPWRLDTEAFF
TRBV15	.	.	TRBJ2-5	TGTGCCACCAGCATCCTCCAGGAAGAGACCCAGTACTTC	CATSILQEETQYF
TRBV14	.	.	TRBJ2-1	TGTGCCAGCAGCCTTGGTACGAATGAGCAGTTCTTC	CASSLGTNEQFF
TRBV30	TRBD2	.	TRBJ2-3	TGTGCCTGGGACGAGACTAGCGGGGTGGATACGCAGTATTTT	CAWDETSGVDTQYF
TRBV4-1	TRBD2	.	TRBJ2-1	TGCGCCAGCAGCCAAGACGCTCCAGCGGGGGCGGTCGGGGCTAACAATGAGCAGTTCTTC	CASSQDAPAGAVGANNEQFF
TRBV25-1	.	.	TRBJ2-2	TGTGCCAGCAGTCAGGGAGGCGGGGAGCTGTTTTTT	CASSQGGGELFF
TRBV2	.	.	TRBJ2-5	TGTGCCAGCAGTGTCGGGAGTGAAGAGACCCAGTACTTC	CASSVGSEETQYF
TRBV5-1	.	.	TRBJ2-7	TGCGCCAGCAGCTTGGACGGACCCTACGAGCAGTACTTC	CASSLDGPYEQYF
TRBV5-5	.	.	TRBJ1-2	TGTGCCAGCAGCTTGGTTAGGCAGAACTATGGCTACACCTTC	CASSLVRQNYGYTF
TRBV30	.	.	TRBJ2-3	TGTGCCTGGAGAGGAGGCACAGATACGCAGTATTTT	CAWRGGTDTQYF
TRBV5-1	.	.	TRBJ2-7	TGCGCCAGCAGCTTGGTGGCTATCTCCTACGAGCAGTACTTC	CASSLVAISYEQYF
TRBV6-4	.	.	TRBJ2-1	TGTGCCAGCAGTGGTGTAGGGGGAAGTGAGCAGTTCTTC	CASSGVGGSEQFF
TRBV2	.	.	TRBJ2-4	TGTGCCAGCAGAGATGACAGCACGCTAGCCAAAAACATTCAGTACTTC	CASRDDSTLAKNIQYF
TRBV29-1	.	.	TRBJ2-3	TGCAGCGTTGCGCAGAGGACAGCCATGCAGTATTTT	CSVAQRTAMQYF
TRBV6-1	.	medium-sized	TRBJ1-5	TGTGCCAGCAGTGACTATAGCAATCAGCCCCAGCATTTT	CASSDYSNQPQHF
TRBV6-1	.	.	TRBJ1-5	TGTGCCAGCTCTACAGACTTCTATCAGCCCCAGCATTTT	CASSTDFYQPQHF
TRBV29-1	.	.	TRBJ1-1	TGCAGCGCCTCTAACCGGGGCACTGAAGCTTTCTTT	CSASNRGTEAFF
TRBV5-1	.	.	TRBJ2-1	TGCGCCAGCAGCGCAGCTACCGTGATCGACGACAATGAGCAGTTCTTC	CASSAATVIDDNEQFF
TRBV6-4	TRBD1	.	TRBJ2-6	TGTGCGCGGACAGGTTTGTCTGGGGCCAACGTCCTGACTTTC	CARTGLSGANVLTF
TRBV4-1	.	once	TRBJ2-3	TGCGCCAGCAGCCGAACCGACGGCACTAGCACAGATACGCAGTATTTT	CASSRTDGTSTDTQYF
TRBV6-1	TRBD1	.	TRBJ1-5	TGTGCCAGCAGTGACTTTGCGACAGGGGGCAATCAGCCCCAGCATTTT	CASSDFATGGNQPQHF
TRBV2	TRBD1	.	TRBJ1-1	TGTGCCAGCAGATGGGGGATCGCGGACAGGGCCTCTGAAGCTTTCTTT	CASRWGIADRASEAFF
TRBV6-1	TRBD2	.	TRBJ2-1	TGTGCCAGCAGTGGACGACTAGCGGGAGGGCCTAATGAGCAGTTCTTC	CASSGRLAGGPNEQFF
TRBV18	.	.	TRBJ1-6	TGTGCCAGCTCACCAACCCGAGATTCACCCCTCCACTTT	CASSPTRDSPLHF
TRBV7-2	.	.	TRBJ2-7	TGTGCCAGCAGCTTAGCGCACTACGAGCAGTACTTC	CASSLAHYEQYF
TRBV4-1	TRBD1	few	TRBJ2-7	TGCGCCAGCAGCCAGCCGGGACAGGGAAATTCCGAGCAGTACTTC	CASSQPGQGNSEQYF
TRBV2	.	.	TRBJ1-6	TGTGCCAGCAGAGGACTATCCCGGGATTCACCCCTCCACTTT	CASRGLSRDSPLHF
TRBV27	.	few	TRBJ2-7	TGTGCCAGCAGTTGGGGCAGCGAGTCCTACGAGCAGTACTTC	CASSWGSESYEQYF
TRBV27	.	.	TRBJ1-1	TGTGCCAGCAGTACGGGACTTCGGAACACTGAAGCTTTCTTT	CASSTGLRNTEAFF
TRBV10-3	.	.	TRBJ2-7	TGTGCCATCAGGGCCGGGACGGAGACCTACGAGCAGTACTTC	CAIRAGTETYEQYF
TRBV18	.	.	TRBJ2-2	TGTGCCAGCTCAGAAGGGATGGTTCGCACCGGGGAGCTGTTTTTT	CASSEGMVRTGELFF
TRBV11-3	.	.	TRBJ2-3	TGTGCCAGCAGCCCAGGGGAAATCGAGTTTTTTACAGATACGCAGTATTTT	CASSPGEIEFFTDTQYF
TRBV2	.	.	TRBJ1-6	TGTGCCAGCAGTGGGCTCACACCCCTCCACTTT	CASSGLTPLHF
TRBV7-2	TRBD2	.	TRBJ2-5	TGTGCCAGCAGCTTAGCGCTGGGTAGCGGGAGGGCCAGGGGAGAGACCCAGTACTTC	CASSLALGSGRARGETQYF
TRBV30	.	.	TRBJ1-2	TGTGCCTGGAGTGTACCTAACTATGGCTACACCTTC	CAWSVPNYGYTF
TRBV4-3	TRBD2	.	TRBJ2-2	TGCGCCAGCAGCCACGCACTAGCGGGGGGTTCGAACACCGGGGAGCTGTTTTTT	CASSHALAGGSNTGELFF
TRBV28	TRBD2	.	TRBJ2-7	TGTGCCAGCAGAGCGGGGGCCTACGAGCAGTACTTC	CASRAGAYEQYF
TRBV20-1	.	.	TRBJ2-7	TGCAGTGCGCCCCATTCGGGCGAGCAGTACTTC	CSAPHSGEQYF
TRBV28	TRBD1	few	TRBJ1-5	TGTGCCAGCAGCCCGAACACAGGGGGCGTCAATCAGCCCCAGCATTTT	CASSPNTGGVNQPQHF